Shown below are 15 T cell receptor beta chains from a single sample sequenced in a study of cytomegalovirus exposure and HLA in healthy donors. The protocol was immunoSEQ multiplex PCR, while the TCRdb copy is restricted to in-frame clones and leaves out a portion. The profile shows roughly 75,000 clones, approximately 93% of them singletons. The sample comprised PBMCs. These receptors all stem from a woman aged 18-29 years in good health and CMV-seropositive.

The V gene is TRBV4-2, the J gene TRBJ2-7; 7 nucleotides match TRBD1. Per the germline V gene, CDR1 is LGHNA and CDR2 is YNFKEQ. The V segment lost 4 bases and the J segment 4 bases; nucleotides outside the gene matches: 7. CDR3 length: 14 residues. CDR3 residues: CASSPDRARYEQYF. CDR3 in DNA: TGTGCCAGCAGCCCTGACAGGGCCCGGTACGAGCAGTACTTC.

This clone was counted a single time. The chain links TRBV10-3 to TRBJ1-5; TRBD1 aligns across 7 bases. The CDR3 sequence is 16 residues long. V lost 5 bases, J lost 5 bases, and 12 bases stayed unmatched. Germline assignment: CDR1 ENHRY and CDR2 SYGVKD. CDR3 coding DNA: TGTGCCATCAGTCCCGCAGGGGGAAGTGGGGATCAGCCCCAGCATTTT. Amino acids: CAISPAGGSGDQPQHF.

V is TRBV11-1 and J is TRBJ1-3; D call uncertain. This CDR3 comprises 15 residues. The germline V gene has CDR1 SGHAT and CDR2 FQDESV (reference sequence). The germline V and J ends were trimmed by 4 bases and 0 bases, with 10 bases remaining between them. CDR3 coding DNA: TGTGCCAGCAGCTCGACACAGAACTCTGGAAACACCATATATTTT. Its translation: CASSSTQNSGNTIYF. Together with reference TRBV11-1 and TRBJ1-3, the CDR3 gives the full variable domain: EAEVAQSPRYKITEKSQAVAFWCDPISGHATLYWYRQILGQGPELLVQFQDESVVDDSQLPKDRFSAERLKGVDSTLKIQPAELGDSAMYLCASSSTQNSGNTIYFGEGSWLTVV.

The rearrangement joins TRBV4-2 to TRBJ1-3, with no clear D. CDR1 and CDR2 from the germline V gene are LGHNA and YNFKEQ. V shed 0 bases and J shed 0 bases, with 6 bases lying between them. The CDR3 spans 15 residues. CDR3 sequence (DNA): TGTGCCAGCAGCCAAGATGCGTTCTCTGGAAACACCATATATTTT. The encoded protein is CASSQDAFSGNTIYF.

The chain is built from TRBV7-2 and TRBJ1-3; 8 nucleotides match TRBD1. The CDR3 is 16 residues long. The ends lost 5 bases at V and 0 bases at J; junction bases unmatched: 6. Germline CDR1 reads SGHTA; CDR2 reads FQGNSA. The CDR3 loop reads CASSPRTGSSGNTIYF. The CDR3 DNA is TGTGCCAGCAGCCCTCGGACAGGGAGCTCTGGAAACACCATATATTTT.

The chain uses TRBV14 and TRBJ1-5, with D maybe TRBD1 (5 bases). CDR1 is SGHDN, CDR2 FVKESK, per germline. There are 14 residues in the CDR3. The germline V and J ends were trimmed by 3 bases and 5 bases, with 11 bases remaining between them. Here the CDR3 reads CASSHIGHDQPQHF. The CDR3 nucleotides read TGTGCCAGCAGCCACATCGGACACGATCAGCCCCAGCATTTT.

This chain connects TRBV7-2 to TRBJ2-1; D remains unclear. CDR1 and CDR2 from the germline V gene are SGHTA and FQGNSA. Trimming took off 4 bases at V and 7 bases at J, with 8 bases between the two ends. CDR3 length: 12 residues. In nucleotides, the CDR3 is TGTGCCAGCAGCTCGACTTGGAATGAGCAGTTCTTC. It codes for CASSSTWNEQFF.

This clone was picked up a small number of times. The V gene is TRBV11-2, the J gene TRBJ2-5, with 9 bases matching TRBD2. V lost 3 bases and J lost 2; bases outside the gene matches: 4. CDR1 and CDR2 from the germline V gene are SGHAT and FQNNGV. This CDR3 has 15 amino acids. The CDR3 region has the DNA TGTGCCAGCAGCTTCGTCCTAGCGGGGCAAGAGACCCAGTACTTC. Amino acids: CASSFVLAGQETQYF.

The CDR3 region is CASSLIGEGYGYTF. CDR3 in DNA: TGTGCCAGCAGCTTGATCGGGGAAGGATATGGCTACACCTTC. The rearrangement joins TRBV5-4 to TRBJ1-2, with unresolved D. Germline lookup yields CDR1 SGHNT and CDR2 YYREEE (reference sequence). CDR3 length: 14 amino acids. V was clipped by 1 base and J by 5 bases, with 12 bases between them.

This clone was observed a single time. This chain links TRBV2 with TRBJ2-5; 8 nucleotides line up with TRBD1. This CDR3 region has 13 residues. Germline CDR1 and CDR2: SNHLY and FYNNEI. Germline trimming cut 8 bases from V and 4 bases from J; bases unmatched to any gene: 6. CDR3 sequence reads: CASQGQGLETQYF. The CDR3, as DNA: TGTGCCAGCCAAGGACAGGGCTTAGAGACCCAGTACTTC.

This clone was detected a few times. The chain carries TRBV5-1 and TRBJ1-1; 8 bases map to TRBD1. The germline V gene has CDR1 SGHRS and CDR2 YFSETQ. The CDR3 spans 15 residues. Trimming cost V 1 base and J 1 base; bases outside gene matches: 3. This CDR3 reads CASSLRQGANTEAFF. The CDR3 nucleotides read TGCGCCAGCAGCTTGAGGCAGGGGGCGAACACTGAAGCTTTCTTT.

This chain joins TRBV19 and TRBJ1-1; D call uncertain. V lost 2 bases, J lost 4 bases, and 8 bases lay in between. From germline, CDR1 is LNHDA and CDR2 SQIVND (reference sequence). The CDR3 is 13 amino acids. The CDR3 spells CASSIFEGTEAFF. The CDR3 DNA is TGTGCCAGTAGTATATTTGAGGGCACTGAAGCTTTCTTT.

The V and J genes are TRBV5-1 and TRBJ2-5; 9 nucleotides line up with TRBD2. CDR1 SGHRS and CDR2 YFSETQ come from the germline V gene. There are 15 residues in the CDR3. The ends lost 4 bases at V and 5 bases at J; junction bases unmatched: 9. Here the CDR3 reads CASSDPTSGGETQYF. DNA for the CDR3: TGCGCCAGCAGCGACCCGACTAGCGGCGGTGAGACCCAGTACTTC.

The chain uses TRBV13 and TRBJ2-2; 11 nucleotides agree with TRBD2. Germline V gene lookup returns CDR1 PRHDT and CDR2 FYEKMQ (reference sequence). V was clipped by 4 bases and J by 1 base; unmatched bases: 5. This CDR3 has 17 amino acids. The CDR3 spells CASSSKTSGENTGELFF. The CDR3 DNA follows: TGTGCCAGCAGCTCCAAGACTAGCGGGGAGAACACCGGGGAGCTGTTTTTT.

This clone was detected only once. This chain connects TRBV6-1 to TRBJ2-7; 9 bases are a match to TRBD1. This CDR3 region has 16 residues. Trimming took 3 bases from V and 5 from J; bases not matched to a gene: 11. Looked up from germline, CDR1 is MNHNS and CDR2 is SASEGT. CDR3 nucleotides: TGTGCCAGCAGTGACTGGCTGGGACAGGGTATCCACGAGCAGTACTTC. Its protein product is CASSDWLGQGIHEQYF.